Described below is a single TCR beta chain sequence and its context. Primers included in the PCR were 60 Vbeta and 13 Jbeta primers. Generated by immunoSEQ multiplex PCR, the TCRdb table keeps only in-frame clones and is missing some. The sample includes under 200,000 clones, approximately 86% seen only once; the top ten take almost 2%. The sample originates from a study of cytomegalovirus exposure and HLA in healthy donors. CDR3 length equals 13 residues. Trimming stripped 8 bases from V and 6 bases from J, with 14 bases between. Germline lookup yields CDR1 MDHEN and CDR2 SYDVKM. Sample: PBMCs. The chain couples TRBV28 to TRBJ1-5; D remains unclear. This TCR was recovered from a woman between 18 and 30 years old in good health and CMV-seronegative. CDR3 in DNA: TGTGCCAGCTCCAAACGGGGTAGTCAGCCCCAGCATTTT. Encoded protein: CASSKRGSQPQHF. Complete variable domain (other parts from reference TRBV28 and TRBJ1-5): DVKVTQSSRYLVKRTGEKVFLECVQDMDHENMFWYRQDPGLGLRLIYFSYDVKMKEKGDIPEGYSVSREKKERFSLILESASTNQTSMYLCASSKRGSQPQHFGDGTRLSIL.